This is a list of T cell receptor beta chains from one sample in a study of T cell repertoires in cytomegalovirus infection. MiXCR was run by TCRdb on the reads, yielding one entry per CDR3 protein. The table lists hundreds of thousands of distinct CDR3 sequences, roughly 15% of them singletons, with around 12% in the top ten. The sequenced material came from PBMCs. The source is a human donor in good health (CMV status not recorded). Some clones in this sample may be carry-over from other donors' samples. Each CDR3 is given with its conserved first and last residue. D genes are given only for firm matches. Clone size is shown for a subset of rows, as once, few, many or a class of expanded clone.

NA	TRBV5-1	TRBJ2-3	TRBD2	TGCGCCAGCAGCTTGGAACTGAGCGGGGCACGGACAGATACGCAGTATTTT	CASSLELSGARTDTQYF
NA	TRBV10-3	TRBJ2-7	TRBD1	TGTGCCACCACGACAGGGGCTTACGAGCAGTACTTC	CATTTGAYEQYF
few	TRBV12-3/TRBV12-4	TRBJ2-3	TRBD2	TGTGCCAGCAGCGTTAGCGGGTCGTCCCGTACGCAGTATTTT	CASSVSGSSRTQYF
many	TRBV5-5	TRBJ2-1	TRBD1	TGTGCCAGCAGCTTCAGAGACAGGGGGGTCAATGAGCAGTTCTTC	CASSFRDRGVNEQFF
many	TRBV7-2	TRBJ2-5	TRBD2	TGTGCCAGCAGCTTAGTTACTAGCGGGCGGGAGACCCAGTACTTC	CASSLVTSGRETQYF
NA	TRBV7-2	TRBJ1-4	NA	TGTGCCAGCAGCACCTACAGCGACGGTAGTGAAAACCTGTTTTTT	CASSTYSDGSENLFF
NA	TRBV7-2	TRBJ1-4	NA	TGTGCCAGCAGCTCTCTCACAGATGGGAAACTGTTTTTT	CASSSLTDGKLFF
many	TRBV7-2	TRBJ1-2	TRBD1	TGTGCCAGCAGCTTGTTTCGTATAGAGGGGGCGGACGGCTACACCTTC	CASSLFRIEGADGYTF
many	TRBV10-3	TRBJ2-7	TRBD1	TGTGCCATCCAGGGGGAGTACGAGCAGTACTTC	CAIQGEYEQYF
many	TRBV7-9	TRBJ1-4	NA	TGTGCCAGCAGTGGACAGCCGGTTGAAAAACTGTTTTTT	CASSGQPVEKLFF
few	TRBV29-1	TRBJ2-7	NA	TGCAGCGTGCGACACGCGCAATCCTACGAGCAGTACTTC	CSVRHAQSYEQYF
NA	TRBV5-1	TRBJ2-1	TRBD1	TGCGCCAGCAGCTCCGGGACAGGGACCTACAATGAGCAGTTCTTC	CASSSGTGTYNEQFF
many	TRBV7-2	TRBJ1-6	NA	TGTGCCAGCAGCTTAGGTTCACCCCTCCACTTT	CASSLGSPLHF
many	TRBV7-9	TRBJ1-1	NA	TGTGCCAGCAGGCTCACATTAAACACTGAAGCTTTCTTT	CASRLTLNTEAFF
few	TRBV6-1	TRBJ1-5	NA	TGTGCCAGCAGCCCACAGGGTGGAGGCAATCAGCCCCAGCATTTT	CASSPQGGGNQPQHF
NA	TRBV7-2	TRBJ2-7	NA	TGTGCCAGCAGCTTCTCGGAATCCCGCTACGAGCAGTACTTC	CASSFSESRYEQYF
NA	TRBV4-1	TRBJ1-2	TRBD1	TGCGCCAACAGCCATAAGCCGGGACAGGGGTACGACGGAGGCTATGGCTACACCTTC	CANSHKPGQGYDGGYGYTF
NA	TRBV5-1	TRBJ2-1	TRBD2	TGCGCCAGCAGCTTGTTGGGGGGGACCTCCTACAATGAGCAGTTCTTC	CASSLLGGTSYNEQFF
many	TRBV7-9	TRBJ2-5	NA	TGTGCCAGCAGTGCGGAAGAGACCCAGTACTTC	CASSAEETQYF
NA	TRBV19	TRBJ2-7	NA	TGTGCCAGTAGTATACCGGACAGTTTTCGCTACGAGCAGTACTTC	CASSIPDSFRYEQYF
few	TRBV5-5	TRBJ2-7	NA	TGTGCCAGCAGCACAGCCTTGGGATCCTACGAGCAGTACTTC	CASSTALGSYEQYF
NA	TRBV18	TRBJ1-1	NA	TGTGCCAGCTCCCCCCGGGCGGGGGTGGCGGACACTGAAGCTTTCTTT	CASSPRAGVADTEAFF
NA	TRBV28	TRBJ1-3	NA	TGTGCCAGCAGTCTCGGGGGCGCCTTGGGGGTTTCTGGAAACACCATATATTTT	CASSLGGALGVSGNTIYF
NA	TRBV2	TRBJ1-6	NA	TGTGCCAGCAGCAAGGGGCAAGCCGATAATTCACCCCTCCACTTT	CASSKGQADNSPLHF
many	TRBV7-2	TRBJ1-5	TRBD1	TGTGCCAGCAGCTTAAATGGACAGGGAATTTTTCAGCCCCAGCATTTT	CASSLNGQGIFQPQHF
few	TRBV3-1	TRBJ2-1	TRBD2	TGTGCCAGCAGCCAAGAGCGGGGGGGGAACAATGAGCAGTTCTTC	CASSQERGGNNEQFF
NA	TRBV11-2	TRBJ2-5	NA	TGTGCCAGCAGCCACCTACTCGGGACCCAGTACTTC	CASSHLLGTQYF
few	TRBV19	TRBJ2-1	TRBD2	TGTGCCAGTAGGGGACTAGCGGGGGTGAATGAGCAGTTCTTC	CASRGLAGVNEQFF
medium-sized	TRBV7-9	TRBJ2-7	TRBD2	TGTGCCAGCAGCTTAATGGAGGTGGGGGGGTCCACCTCTTACGAGCAGTACTTC	CASSLMEVGGSTSYEQYF
many	TRBV7-6	TRBJ2-1	TRBD2	TGTGCCAGCAGCTTAGGTAGCGGGGGGGGTCCTTACCAGTTCTTC	CASSLGSGGGPYQFF
few	TRBV27	TRBJ2-1	TRBD1	TGTGCCAGCAGAAAACCGGGACAGAGAGACAATGAGCAGTTCTTC	CASRKPGQRDNEQFF
many	TRBV7-2	TRBJ1-4	NA	TGTGCCAGCAGCTCGCCCGGTGGGCGGGAAAAACTGTTTTTT	CASSSPGGREKLFF